The T cell receptor beta chain described here comes from a study of T cells in Graves' hyperthyroidism and ophthalmopathy. This clonotype showed up just a few times. Its target is unknown. Exclusion of patients followed from uncontrolled infection, other autoimmune disease, pregnancy or lactation. The CDR3 covers 17 residues. Germline V lookup: CDR1 MNHEY, CDR2 SVGAGI. V lost 2 bases and J 3 bases, leaving 16 bases between the germline ends. Study-wide findings and caveats: Most expanded thyroid clonotypes above 0.001 recurred in blood.

The investigators amplified TCR beta CDR3 regions from RNA transcripts. The primer set for the first-round RT-PCR of the TCR CDR3 was HTBI. TCRdb itself ran the multiplex PCR reads through MiXCR, one entry per CDR3 protein. The sample holds roughly 360,000 distinct CDR3 sequences, about 14% seen once. The origin of this receptor is a young man with Graves' hyperthyroidism that later progressed to Graves' ophthalmopathy. The material sequenced was blood. This chain joins TRBV6-5 and TRBJ2-2; a weak D match, TRBD1 (5 bases). This CDR3 is CASSYPKGATHTGELFF. In DNA form, the CDR3 reads TGTGCCAGCAGTTACCCTAAAGGGGCGACTCACACCGGGGAGCTGTTTTTT.